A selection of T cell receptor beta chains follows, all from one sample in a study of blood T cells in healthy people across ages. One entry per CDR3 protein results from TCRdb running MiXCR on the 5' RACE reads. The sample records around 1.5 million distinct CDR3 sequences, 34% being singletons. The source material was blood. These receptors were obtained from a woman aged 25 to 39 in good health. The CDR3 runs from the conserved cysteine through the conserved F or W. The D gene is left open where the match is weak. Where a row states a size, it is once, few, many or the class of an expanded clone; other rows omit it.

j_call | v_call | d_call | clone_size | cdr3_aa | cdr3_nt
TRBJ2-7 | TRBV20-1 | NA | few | CSAVRLGGTRLYEQYF | TGCAGTGCCGTTCGATTGGGAGGGACAAGACTTTACGAGCAGTACTTC
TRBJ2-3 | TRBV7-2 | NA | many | CASSLDGARTDTQYF | TGTGCCAGCAGCTTAGACGGGGCTCGCACAGATACGCAGTATTTT
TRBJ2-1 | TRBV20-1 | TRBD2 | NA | CSARSAGTSGRASGYEQFF | TGCAGTGCCCGATCAGCCGGGACTAGCGGGAGGGCCTCAGGCTATGAGCAGTTCTTC
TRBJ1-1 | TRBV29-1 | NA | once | CSVRTQNSTEAFF | TGCAGCGTGAGGACCCAGAACAGCACTGAAGCTTTCTTT
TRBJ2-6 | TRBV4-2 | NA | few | CASSLGTSDSGANVRTF | TGTGCCAGCAGCCTAGGGACATCTGACTCTGGGGCCAACGTCCGGACTTTC
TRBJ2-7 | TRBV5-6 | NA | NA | CASSFGSSPSFEQYF | TGTGCCAGCAGCTTTGGGTCAAGTCCTTCATTCGAGCAGTACTTC
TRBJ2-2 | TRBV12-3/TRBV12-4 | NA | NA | CASSTLLGQPILPGELFF | TGTGCCAGCAGCACCCTCCTTGGACAGCCGATACTTCCCGGGGAGCTGTTTTTT
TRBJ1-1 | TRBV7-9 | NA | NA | CASSLNSGSEAFF | TGTGCCAGCAGCTTAAATAGTGGTAGTGAAGCTTTCTTT
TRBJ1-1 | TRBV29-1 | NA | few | CSVVVGPEAFF | TGCAGCGTTGTAGTAGGGCCTGAAGCTTTCTTT
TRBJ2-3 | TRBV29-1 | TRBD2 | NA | CSVEVSGGRATQYF | TGCAGCGTTGAAGTTAGCGGGGGGAGAGCTACGCAGTATTTT
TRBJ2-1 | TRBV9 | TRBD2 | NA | CASSVATGAGGTNEQFF | TGTGCCAGCAGCGTAGCTACGGGAGCGGGAGGGACAAATGAGCAGTTCTTC
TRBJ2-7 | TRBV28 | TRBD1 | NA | CASSPSPGQDRYEQYF | TGTGCCAGCAGTCCCTCCCCGGGACAGGATCGCTACGAGCAGTACTTC
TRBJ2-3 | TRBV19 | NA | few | CASSQRRGSTDTQYF | TGTGCCAGTAGTCAGAGGAGGGGGAGCACAGATACGCAGTATTTT
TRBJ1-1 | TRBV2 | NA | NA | CASSARRDGMLNTEAFF | TGTGCCAGCAGTGCCCGCAGGGACGGGATGCTGAACACTGAAGCTTTCTTT
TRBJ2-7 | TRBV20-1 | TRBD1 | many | CSANWGDRAYEQYF | TGCAGTGCTAATTGGGGAGACAGGGCCTACGAGCAGTACTTC
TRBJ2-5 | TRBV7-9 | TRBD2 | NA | CASSSYGGRGLAGRETQYF | TGTGCCAGCAGCTCTTACGGCGGGAGAGGACTAGCGGGGCGAGAGACCCAGTACTTC
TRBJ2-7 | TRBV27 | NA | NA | CASSLLLDSYEQYF | TGTGCCAGCAGTTTATTGTTAGACTCCTACGAGCAGTACTTC
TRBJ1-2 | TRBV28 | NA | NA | CASSFVDRWGYTF | TGTGCCAGCAGTTTTGTTGATAGATGGGGCTACACCTTC
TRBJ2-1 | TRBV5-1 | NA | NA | CASSLHHGSYNEQFF | TGCGCCAGCAGCTTGCATCATGGCTCCTACAATGAGCAGTTCTTC
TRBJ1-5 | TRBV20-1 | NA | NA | CSASSGWDQPQHF | TGCAGTGCTAGCAGCGGTTGGGATCAGCCCCAGCATTTT
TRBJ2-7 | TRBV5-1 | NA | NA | CASTRDGPSEQYF | TGCGCCAGCACCCGGGACGGGCCGAGCGAGCAGTACTTC
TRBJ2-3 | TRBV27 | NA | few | CASSLSYGSTDTQYF | TGTGCCAGCAGTTTAAGTTACGGGAGCACAGATACGCAGTATTTT